One and the same sample provided the 20 T cell receptor beta chains below, sequenced in a study of human T cells and chemical hapten exposure. The time point here: patch test 1, 2 weeks after DPC sensitization. The treatment denotes: therapeutic diphenylcyclopropenone sensitization with weekly scalp DPC. MiXCR, run by TCRdb on the RACE reads, gives a single entry per CDR3 protein. The sample records 150,000 to 200,000 distinct CDR3 sequences, 14% being singletons. The material sequenced was whole blood, taken in connection with sensitization to the hapten diphenylcyclopropenone (DPC). The receptors originated from a woman in her twenties or thirties with alopecia areata. Some clones in this sample may be carry-over from other donors' samples.

The chain has TRBV6-6 and TRBJ1-1; TRBD1 matches at 8 bases. V lost 6 bases, J lost 4 bases, and 10 bases stayed unmatched. This CDR3 comprises 15 residues. Germline-derived CDR1 and CDR2 are MNHNY and SVGAGI (reference sequence). CDR3 sequence reads: CASSLQGALGTEAFF. CDR3 DNA: TGTGCCAGCAGCCTGCAGGGGGCTCTGGGCACTGAAGCTTTCTTT.

The CDR3 sequence is CASRELAASYNEQFF. The DNA of the CDR3 is TGTGCCAGCAGGGAACTAGCGGCCTCCTACAATGAGCAGTTCTTC. The chain carries TRBV6-1 and TRBJ2-1, with 8 bases identical to TRBD2. The CDR3 is 15 amino acids. Germline CDR1 and CDR2: MNHNS and SASEGT. J was trimmed by 0 bases and V by 6 bases; bases with no gene match: 4.

This clonotype was counted a few times. CDR3 sequence: CASSSGQGVLNTEAFF. DNA for the CDR3: TGTGCCAGCAGTAGTGGACAGGGCGTATTGAACACTGAAGCTTTCTTT. This rearrangement joins TRBV6-2 or TRBV6-3 to TRBJ1-1; TRBD1 matches 8 bases. Germline V lookup: CDR1 MNHEY, CDR2 SVGEGT. The J segment lost 0 bases and the V segment lost 5 bases, leaving 8 bases of the junction unmatched. This CDR3 region has 16 residues.

A few counts support this clonotype. In DNA, the CDR3 is TGTGCCAGCAGGCCAGCGGGGGGATACAATGAGCAGTTCTTC. Translating it yields CASRPAGGYNEQFF. This rearrangement joins TRBV27 to TRBJ2-1; 9 nucleotides agree with TRBD2. V gave up 6 bases and J gave up 4 bases; unmatched junction bases: 4. Per germline, CDR1 MNHEY and CDR2 SMNVEV (reference sequence). The CDR3 has 14 residues.

The sample holds a few counts of this clonotype. The V call is TRBV28, the J call TRBJ2-1; 10 nucleotides agree with TRBD1. The CDR3 runs 15 residues. J gave up 6 bases and V 1 base, and 3 bases lay outside the gene matches. Germline V gives CDR1 MDHEN, CDR2 SYDVKM. CDR3 DNA sequence: TGTGCCAGCAGTTTATACGGACAGGGGGGCAATGAGCAGTTCTTC. Protein: CASSLYGQGGNEQFF.

This chain links TRBV27 with TRBJ2-3; D is undetermined. The germline V gene has CDR1 MNHEY and CDR2 SMNVEV (reference sequence). CDR3 length: 14 amino acids. Deletions cut 2 bases from V and 1 base from J, with 7 bases between. CDR3 loop: CASSLGPRTDTQYF. The CDR3 bases are TGTGCCAGCAGTTTAGGGCCGCGCACAGATACGCAGTATTTT.

This clonotype was seen more than once but under ten times. V gene TRBV6-1 combines with J gene TRBJ2-2, with D perhaps TRBD1 (7 bases). This CDR3 is built from 17 residues. Germline CDR1 and CDR2: MNHNS and SASEGT. Trimming took off 6 bases at V and 4 bases at J, with 21 bases between the two ends. The CDR3, as DNA: TGTGCCAGCAGCCCTTACTCAGGGGGGCCTGGCACCGGGGAGCTGTTTTTT. This translates into CASSPYSGGPGTGELFF.

In its sample, this clonotype was seen a few times. Germline is not matched at one junction end, which may reflect a read error. The chain combines TRBV29-1 with TRBJ1-1; no reliable D call. CDR1 is SQVTM and CDR2 is ANQGSEA in the germline V gene. The CDR3 loop spans 11 amino acids. CDR3 region: CTVRRGTEAFF. CDR3 sequence (DNA): TGCACCGTTAGACGAGGGACTGAAGCTTTCTTT. The entire variable domain, with the rest obtained from reference TRBV29-1 and TRBJ1-1, is as follows: SAVISQKPSRDICQRGTSLTIQCQVDSQVTMMFWYRQQPGQSLTLIATANQGSEATYESGFVIDKFPISRPNLTFSTLTVSNMSPEDSSIYLCTVRRGTEAFFGQGTRLTVV.

The sample holds a few counts of this clonotype. The rearrangement uses TRBV5-1 and TRBJ2-3; a possible D gene is TRBD1 (6 bases). CDR1 is SGHRS, CDR2 YFSETQ, per germline. With 3 bases removed from V and 2 bases from J, the gap between germline ends came to 7 bases. The CDR3 is made up of 13 amino acids. Here the CDR3 reads CASSSGATDTQYF. CDR3 sequence (DNA): TGCGCCAGCAGCTCAGGGGCCACAGATACGCAGTATTTT. The full variable domain, its missing parts supplied by reference TRBV5-1 and TRBJ2-3, is KAGVTQTPRYLIKTRGQQVTLSCSPISGHRSVSWYQQTPGQGLQFLFEYFSETQRNKGNFPGRFSGRQFSNSRSEMNVSTLELGDSALYLCASSSGATDTQYFGPGTRLTVL.

This clonotype was picked up a small number of times. This sequence joins TRBV28 and TRBJ1-2; 7 bases agree with TRBD1. The CDR3 sequence is 13 residues long. J was trimmed by 6 bases and V by 3 bases; bases with no gene match: 4. Germline V lookup: CDR1 MDHEN, CDR2 SYDVKM. The CDR3 DNA follows: TGTGCCAGCAGTTTGACGAGGGGGCATGGCTACACCTTC. Translating gives CASSLTRGHGYTF.

In this sample, this clonotype turned up a few times. The rearrangement links TRBV28 to TRBJ2-7; D uncertain. There are 17 residues in the CDR3. Trimming shortened V by 1 base and J by 0 bases, and 16 bases separated the two germline ends. The germline V gene encodes CDR1 MDHEN and CDR2 SYDVKM. CDR3 in DNA: TGTGCCAGCAGTTTATTGGGTCCAGGCAGGAGCTCCTACGAGCAGTACTTC. As protein: CASSLLGPGRSSYEQYF.

This clonotype has only a few counts. This chain connects TRBV7-8 to TRBJ2-3, with no clear D. The germline gives CDR1 SGHVS, CDR2 FQNEAQ. This CDR3 contains 14 residues. Trimming took off 1 base at V and 2 bases at J, with 7 bases between the two ends. The DNA for the CDR3 is TGTGCCAGCAGCTTAGGGGCCCACACAGATACGCAGTATTTT. It yields the protein CASSLGAHTDTQYF.

This clonotype was counted a few times. V and J are TRBV6-1 and TRBJ2-7; 7 bases line up with TRBD2. The CDR3 sequence is 14 residues long. With V trimmed by 5 bases and J by 1 base, 5 bases remained unmatched. CDR1 is MNHNS, CDR2 SASEGT, per germline. The CDR3 is CASSIGRGSYEQYF. DNA for the CDR3: TGTGCCAGCAGTATTGGGCGGGGGTCCTACGAGCAGTACTTC.

This clonotype has just a few counts. This sequence joins TRBV6-5 and TRBJ1-2, with D tentatively TRBD1 (5 bases). The CDR3 loop spans 13 amino acids. V lost 5 bases to trimming and J lost 1 base, with 8 bases between them. In germline, CDR1 is MNHEY, CDR2 SVGAGI. The CDR3 DNA reads as TGTGCCAGCAGTATGACAGATAACTATGGCTACACCTTC. This sequence encodes CASSMTDNYGYTF.

This clonotype was counted many times. The chain has TRBV12-3 or TRBV12-4 and TRBJ1-6; TRBD1 matches at 7 bases. The CDR3 is made up of 15 amino acids. The V gene end was trimmed by 2 bases and the J gene end by 5 bases; junction bases not matched to a gene: 3. In DNA form, the CDR3 reads TGTGCCAGCAGTTTAATGACAGGGCATAATTCACCCCTCCACTTT. Its translation is CASSLMTGHNSPLHF.

This clonotype was detected a few times. The J gene is TRBJ1-2, the V gene TRBV28, with unresolved D. The CDR3 has 15 amino acids. The germline V and J ends were trimmed by 3 bases and 4 bases, with 15 bases remaining between them. Germline V CDR1 and CDR2: MDHEN, SYDVKM. DNA of the CDR3: TGTGCCAGCAGTTTTTTGGGGAGCAAGGGCTATGGCTACACCTTC. Translation gives CASSFLGSKGYGYTF.

The chain recombines TRBV12-3 or TRBV12-4 with TRBJ1-1; D unclear. CDR3 length: 14 residues. Trimming shortened V by 3 bases and J by 1 base, and 9 bases separated the two germline ends. The CDR3, as DNA: TGTGCCAGCAGTTTCGGGCCTCAGAACACTGAAGCTTTCTTT. Translating gives CASSFGPQNTEAFF.

This clonotype was counted only a few times. The chain recombines TRBV7-2 with TRBJ2-1; 9 nucleotides agree with TRBD2. V shed 1 base, J shed 15 bases, and the junction held 7 bases outside the gene matches. The CDR3 loop spans 13 amino acids. Germline V gene data show CDR1 as SGHTA and CDR2 as FQGNSA. CDR3 sequence (DNA): TGTGCCAGCAGCTTAGATATAGCGGGGGCCCCGTTCTTC. Amino acids: CASSLDIAGAPFF.

This rearrangement joins TRBV6-2 or TRBV6-3 to TRBJ2-2; 7 bases agree with TRBD1. Per germline, CDR1 MNHEY and CDR2 SVGEGT. The CDR3 runs 16 residues. V shed 3 bases, J shed 0 bases, and the junction held 4 bases outside the gene matches. The CDR3 sequence: CASSYKQGTNTGELFF. CDR3 sequence (DNA): TGTGCCAGCAGTTATAAACAGGGGACGAACACCGGGGAGCTGTTTTTT.

The V call is TRBV12-5, the J call TRBJ2-7; D ambiguous. Trimming took off 2 bases at V and 4 bases at J, with 3 bases between the two ends. Germline V gene lookup returns CDR1 LGHNT and CDR2 FRNRAP. The CDR3 extends over 11 amino acids. This chain's CDR3 is CASGLLYEQYF. In DNA, the CDR3 is TGTGCTAGTGGTTTGCTGTACGAGCAGTACTTC. Together with reference TRBV12-5 and TRBJ2-7, the CDR3 gives the full variable domain: DARVTQTPRHKVTEMGQEVTMRCQPILGHNTVFWYRQTMMQGLELLAYFRNRAPLDDSGMPKDRFSAEMPDATLATLKIQPSEPRDSAVYFCASGLLYEQYFGPGTRLTVT.